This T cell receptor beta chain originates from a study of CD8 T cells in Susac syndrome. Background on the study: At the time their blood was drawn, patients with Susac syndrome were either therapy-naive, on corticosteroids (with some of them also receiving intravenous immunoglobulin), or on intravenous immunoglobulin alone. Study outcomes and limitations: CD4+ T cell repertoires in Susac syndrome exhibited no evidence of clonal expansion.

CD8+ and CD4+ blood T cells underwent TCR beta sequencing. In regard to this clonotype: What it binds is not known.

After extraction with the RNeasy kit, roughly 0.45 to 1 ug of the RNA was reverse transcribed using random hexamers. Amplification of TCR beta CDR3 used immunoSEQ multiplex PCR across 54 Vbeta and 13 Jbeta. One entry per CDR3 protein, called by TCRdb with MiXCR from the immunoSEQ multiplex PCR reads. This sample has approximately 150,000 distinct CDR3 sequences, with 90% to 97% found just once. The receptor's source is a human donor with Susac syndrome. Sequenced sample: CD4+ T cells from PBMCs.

The CDR3 is CSVEFFDYGYTF. The CDR3 DNA sequence: TGCAGCGTTGAATTTTTTGACTATGGCTACACCTTC. The gene calls are TRBV29-1 and TRBJ1-2, with unresolved D. Germline values: CDR1 SQVTM, CDR2 ANQGSEA. V lost 2 bases and J 3 bases, leaving 7 bases between the germline ends. CDR3 size: 12 residues.